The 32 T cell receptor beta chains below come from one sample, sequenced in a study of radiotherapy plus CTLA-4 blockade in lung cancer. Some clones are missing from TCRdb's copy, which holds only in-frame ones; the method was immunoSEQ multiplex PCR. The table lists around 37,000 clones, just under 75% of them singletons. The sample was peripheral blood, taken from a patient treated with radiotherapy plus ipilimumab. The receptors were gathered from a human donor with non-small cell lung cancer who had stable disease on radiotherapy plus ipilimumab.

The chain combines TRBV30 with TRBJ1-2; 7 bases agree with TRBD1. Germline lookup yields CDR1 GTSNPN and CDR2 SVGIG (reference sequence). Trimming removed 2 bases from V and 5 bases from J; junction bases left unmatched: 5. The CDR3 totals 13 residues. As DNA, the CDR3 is TGTGCCTGGAGTAGGGGGCCGGAGTATGGCTACACCTTC. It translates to CAWSRGPEYGYTF. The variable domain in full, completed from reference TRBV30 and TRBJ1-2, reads SQTIHQWPATLVQPVGSPLSLECTVEGTSNPNLYWYRQAAGRGLQLLFYSVGIGQISSEVPQNLSASRPQDRQFILSSKKLLLSDSGFYLCAWSRGPEYGYTFGSGTRLTVV.

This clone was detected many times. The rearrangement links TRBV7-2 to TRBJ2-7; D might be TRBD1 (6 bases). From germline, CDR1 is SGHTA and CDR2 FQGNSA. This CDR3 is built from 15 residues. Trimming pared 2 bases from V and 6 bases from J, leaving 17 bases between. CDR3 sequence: CASSLQSGQGREQYF. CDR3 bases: TGTGCCAGCAGCTTACAGTCAGGGCAGGGGCGCGAGCAGTACTTC.

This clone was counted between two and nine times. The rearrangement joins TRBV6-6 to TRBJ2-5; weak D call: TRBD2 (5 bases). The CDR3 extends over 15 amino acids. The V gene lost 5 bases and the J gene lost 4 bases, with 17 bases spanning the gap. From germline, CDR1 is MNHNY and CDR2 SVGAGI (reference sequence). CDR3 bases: TGTGCCAGCAGTACCCCCGCTCGGGGTGGAGAGACCCAGTACTTC. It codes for CASSTPARGGETQYF.

The DNA of the CDR3 is TGTGCCAGCAGTGAGGAGGACAGGGTCGGTGAAAAACTGTTTTTT. Residues: CASSEEDRVGEKLFF. The chain is built from TRBV2 and TRBJ1-4; 8 bases are shared with TRBD1. This CDR3 contains 15 residues. CDR1 and CDR2 from the germline V gene are SNHLY and FYNNEI. The V and J ends lost 3 bases and 7 bases, in that order; junction bases with no gene match: 7.

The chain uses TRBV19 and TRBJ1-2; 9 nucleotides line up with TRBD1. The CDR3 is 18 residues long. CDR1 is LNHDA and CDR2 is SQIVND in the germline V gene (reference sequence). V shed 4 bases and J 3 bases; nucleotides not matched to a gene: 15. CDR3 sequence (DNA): TGTGCCAGTAGTACCCCCGGGACAGGGCGGGGGATCTACTATGGCTACACCTTC. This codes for CASSTPGTGRGIYYGYTF. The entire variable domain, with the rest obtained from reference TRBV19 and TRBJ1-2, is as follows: DGGITQSPKYLFRKEGQNVTLSCEQNLNHDAMYWYRQDPGQGLRLIYYSQIVNDFQKGDIAEGYSVSREKKESFPLTVTSAQKNPTAFYLCASSTPGTGRGIYYGYTFGSGTRLTVV.

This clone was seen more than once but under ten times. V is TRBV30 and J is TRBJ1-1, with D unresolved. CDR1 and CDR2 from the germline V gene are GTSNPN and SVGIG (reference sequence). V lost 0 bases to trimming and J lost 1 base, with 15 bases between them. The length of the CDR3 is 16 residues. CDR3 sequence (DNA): TGTGCCTGGAGTGTACCCCCTAGGAGGCCGAACACTGAAGCTTTCTTT. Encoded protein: CAWSVPPRRPNTEAFF.

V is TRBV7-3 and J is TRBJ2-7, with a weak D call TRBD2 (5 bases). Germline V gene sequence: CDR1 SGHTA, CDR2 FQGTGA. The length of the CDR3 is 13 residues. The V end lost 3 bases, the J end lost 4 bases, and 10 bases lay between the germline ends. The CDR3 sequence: CASSFDGGYEQYF. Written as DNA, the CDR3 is TGTGCCAGCAGCTTCGATGGAGGATACGAGCAGTACTTC.

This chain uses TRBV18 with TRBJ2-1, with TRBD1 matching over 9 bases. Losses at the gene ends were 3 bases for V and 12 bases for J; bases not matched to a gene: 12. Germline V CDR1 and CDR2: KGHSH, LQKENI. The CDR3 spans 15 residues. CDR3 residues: CASSPDRGQKGGQFF. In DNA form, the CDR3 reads TGTGCCAGCTCACCGGACAGGGGTCAAAAGGGGGGGCAGTTCTTC.

The CDR3 DNA is TGCAGCGTGACCCGACAGGGGGCGAATACTGAAGCTTTCTTT. The encoded protein is CSVTRQGANTEAFF. The chain has TRBV29-1 and TRBJ1-1; 10 positions match TRBD1. The CDR3 is 14 residues long. CDR1 SQVTM and CDR2 ANQGSEA come from the germline V gene. V trimming: 6 bases; J trimming: 5 bases; junction bases outside the gene matches: 9.

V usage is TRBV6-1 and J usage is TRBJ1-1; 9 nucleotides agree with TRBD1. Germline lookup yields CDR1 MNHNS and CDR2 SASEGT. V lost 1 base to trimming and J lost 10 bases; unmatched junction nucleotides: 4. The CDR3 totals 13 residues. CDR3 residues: CASSEGQTGGAFF. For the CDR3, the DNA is TGTGCCAGCAGTGAAGGGCAGACAGGGGGAGCTTTCTTT.

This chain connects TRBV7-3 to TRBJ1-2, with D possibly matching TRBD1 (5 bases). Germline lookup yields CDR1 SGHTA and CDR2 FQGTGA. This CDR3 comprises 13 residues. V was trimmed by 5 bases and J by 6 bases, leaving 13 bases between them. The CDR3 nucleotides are TGTGCCAGCAGCGCTGCCGGGGGTGATGGCTACACCTTC. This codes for CASSAAGGDGYTF.

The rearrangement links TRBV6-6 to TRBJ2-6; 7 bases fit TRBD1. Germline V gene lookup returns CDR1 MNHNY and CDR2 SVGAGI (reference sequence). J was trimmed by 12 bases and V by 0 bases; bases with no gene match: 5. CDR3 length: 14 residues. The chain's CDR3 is CASSYSGTVPVLTF. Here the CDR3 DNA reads TGTGCCAGCAGTTACTCCGGGACAGTACCCGTCCTGACTTTC.

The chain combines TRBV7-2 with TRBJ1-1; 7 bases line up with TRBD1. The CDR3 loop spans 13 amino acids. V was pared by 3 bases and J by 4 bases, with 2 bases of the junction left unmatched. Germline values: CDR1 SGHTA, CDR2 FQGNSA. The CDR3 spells CASSFDRATEAFF. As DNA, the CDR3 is TGTGCCAGCAGCTTCGACAGGGCCACTGAAGCTTTCTTT.

The CDR3, as DNA: TGTGCCAGCTCACCACCGGCGGGAAACTATGGCTACACCTTC. Protein sequence: CASSPPAGNYGYTF. This chain connects TRBV18 to TRBJ1-2; D remains unclear. The CDR3 length is 14 residues. Trimming took off 0 bases at V and 2 bases at J, with 7 bases between the two ends. Germline V CDR1 and CDR2: KGHSH, LQKENI.

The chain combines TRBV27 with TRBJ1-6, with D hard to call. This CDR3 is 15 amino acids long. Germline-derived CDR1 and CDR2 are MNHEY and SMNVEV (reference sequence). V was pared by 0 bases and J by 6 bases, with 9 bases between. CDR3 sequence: CASSLSGRANSPLHF. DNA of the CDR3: TGTGCCAGCAGTTTATCAGGGAGGGCTAATTCACCCCTCCACTTT.

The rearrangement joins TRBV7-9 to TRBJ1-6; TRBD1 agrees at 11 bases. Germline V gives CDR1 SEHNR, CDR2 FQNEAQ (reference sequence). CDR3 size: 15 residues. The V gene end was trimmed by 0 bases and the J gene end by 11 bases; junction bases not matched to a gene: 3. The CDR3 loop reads CASSLAGTGGTPLHF. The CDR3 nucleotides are TGTGCCAGCAGCTTAGCCGGGACAGGGGGTACACCCCTCCACTTT.

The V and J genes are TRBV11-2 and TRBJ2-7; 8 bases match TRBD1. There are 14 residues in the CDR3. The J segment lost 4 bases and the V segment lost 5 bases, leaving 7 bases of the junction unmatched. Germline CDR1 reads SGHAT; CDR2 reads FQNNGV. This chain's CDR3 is CASSAGTGAYEQYF. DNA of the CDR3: TGTGCCAGCAGCGCCGGGACAGGCGCATACGAGCAGTACTTC.

CDR3 protein: CAISESGAISNTEAFF. CDR3 nucleotide sequence: TGTGCCATCAGTGAGTCGGGCGCTATTTCTAACACTGAAGCTTTCTTT. The chain links TRBV10-3 to TRBJ1-1; D is unresolved. The CDR3 is 16 residues long. Trimming removed 0 bases from V and 2 bases from J, with 13 bases in between. Germline values: CDR1 ENHRY, CDR2 SYGVKD.

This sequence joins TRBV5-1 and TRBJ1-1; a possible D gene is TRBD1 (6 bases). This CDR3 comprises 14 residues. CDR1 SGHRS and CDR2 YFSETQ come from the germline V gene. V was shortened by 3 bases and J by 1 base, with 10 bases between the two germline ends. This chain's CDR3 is CASSSLGQNTEAFF. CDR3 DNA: TGCGCCAGCAGCTCGCTGGGACAGAACACTGAAGCTTTCTTT.

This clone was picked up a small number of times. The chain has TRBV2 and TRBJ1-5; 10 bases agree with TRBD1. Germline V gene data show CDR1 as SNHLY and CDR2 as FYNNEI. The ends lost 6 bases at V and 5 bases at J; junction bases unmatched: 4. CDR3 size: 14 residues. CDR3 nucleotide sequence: TGTGCCAGCAGGACAGGGGGCGAAGATCAGCCCCAGCATTTT. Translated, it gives CASRTGGEDQPQHF.

The CDR3 region has the DNA TGTGCCAGCAGCTTAGGAGCGGATAGCTATGGCTACACCTTC. Its protein is CASSLGADSYGYTF. The gene calls are TRBV7-2 and TRBJ1-2; no clear D. There are 14 residues in the CDR3. Trimming cost V 1 base and J 4 bases, with 10 bases left between them. Germline V gives CDR1 SGHTA, CDR2 FQGNSA.

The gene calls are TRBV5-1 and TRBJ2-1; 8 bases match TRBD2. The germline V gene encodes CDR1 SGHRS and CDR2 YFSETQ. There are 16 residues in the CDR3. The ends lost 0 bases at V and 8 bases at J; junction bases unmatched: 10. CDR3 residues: CASSLVSGGATDEQFF. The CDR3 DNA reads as TGCGCCAGCAGCTTGGTTTCCGGGGGGGCCACCGATGAGCAGTTCTTC.

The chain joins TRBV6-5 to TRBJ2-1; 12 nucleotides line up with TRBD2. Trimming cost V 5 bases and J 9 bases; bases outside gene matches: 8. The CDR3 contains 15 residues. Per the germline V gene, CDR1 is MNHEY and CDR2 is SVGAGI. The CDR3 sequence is CASSLLAGGRGEQFF. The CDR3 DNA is TGTGCCAGCAGTCTCCTAGCGGGGGGGCGGGGTGAGCAGTTCTTC.

The CDR3 sequence is CASSSVISSRANTIYF. In DNA form, the CDR3 reads TGTGCCAGCAGCAGCGTTATTTCCAGTCGTGCTAACACCATATATTTT. The chain joins TRBV9 to TRBJ1-3; D is uncertain. The CDR3 extends over 16 amino acids. V was pared by 4 bases and J by 7 bases, with 21 bases between. Germline CDR1 reads SGDLS; CDR2 reads YYNGEE.

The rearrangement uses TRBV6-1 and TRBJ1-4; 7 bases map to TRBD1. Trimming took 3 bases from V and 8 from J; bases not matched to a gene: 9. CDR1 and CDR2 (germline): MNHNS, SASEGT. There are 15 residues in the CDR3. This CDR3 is CASSDRGTDLEKLFF. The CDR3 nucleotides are TGTGCCAGCAGTGATAGGGGGACAGATTTAGAAAAACTGTTTTTT.

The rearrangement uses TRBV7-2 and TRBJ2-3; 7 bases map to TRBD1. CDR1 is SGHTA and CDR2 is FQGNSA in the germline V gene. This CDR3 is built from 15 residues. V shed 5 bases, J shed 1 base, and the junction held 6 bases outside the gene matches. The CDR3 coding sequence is TGTGCCAGCAGCCCCCGGACAGGAGGCACAGATACGCAGTATTTT. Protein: CASSPRTGGTDTQYF.

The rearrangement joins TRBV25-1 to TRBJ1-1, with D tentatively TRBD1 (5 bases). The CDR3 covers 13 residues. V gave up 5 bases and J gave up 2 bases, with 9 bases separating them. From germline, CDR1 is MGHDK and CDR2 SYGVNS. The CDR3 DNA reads TGTGCCAGCAGTCGGCAGGGCAACACTGAAGCTTTCTTT. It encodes CASSRQGNTEAFF.

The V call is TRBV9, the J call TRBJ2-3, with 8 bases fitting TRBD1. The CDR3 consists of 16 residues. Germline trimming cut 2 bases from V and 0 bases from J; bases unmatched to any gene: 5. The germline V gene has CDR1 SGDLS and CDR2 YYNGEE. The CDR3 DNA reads TGTGCCAGCAGCGTGCCTGGACAGGGCAGCACAGATACGCAGTATTTT. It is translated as CASSVPGQGSTDTQYF. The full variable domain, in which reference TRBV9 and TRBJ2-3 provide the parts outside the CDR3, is DSGVTQTPKHLITATGQRVTLRCSPRSGDLSVYWYQQSLDQGLQFLIQYYNGEERAKGNILERFSAQQFPDLHSELNLSSLELGDSALYFCASSVPGQGSTDTQYFGPGTRLTVL.

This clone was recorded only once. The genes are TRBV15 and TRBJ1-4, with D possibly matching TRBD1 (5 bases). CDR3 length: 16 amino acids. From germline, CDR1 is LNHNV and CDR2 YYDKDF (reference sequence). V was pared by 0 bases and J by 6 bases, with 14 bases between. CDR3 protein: CATSRDWGGSYEKLFF. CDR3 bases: TGTGCCACCAGCAGAGACTGGGGGGGTAGTTATGAAAAACTGTTTTTT.

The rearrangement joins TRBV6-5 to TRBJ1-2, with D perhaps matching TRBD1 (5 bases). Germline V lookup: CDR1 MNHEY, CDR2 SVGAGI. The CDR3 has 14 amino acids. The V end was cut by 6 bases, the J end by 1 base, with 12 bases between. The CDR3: CASRMDTSNYGYTF. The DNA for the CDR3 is TGTGCCAGCAGGATGGACACCAGTAACTATGGCTACACCTTC.

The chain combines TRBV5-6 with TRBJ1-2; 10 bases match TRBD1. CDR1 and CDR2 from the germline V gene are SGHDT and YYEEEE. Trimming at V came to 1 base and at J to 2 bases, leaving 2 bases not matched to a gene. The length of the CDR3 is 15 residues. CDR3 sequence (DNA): TGTGCCAGCAGCTTGTGGGACAGGGGAAACTATGGCTACACCTTC. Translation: CASSLWDRGNYGYTF.

The CDR3 nucleotides read TGTGCCAGCAGCTTCCCAGGGGGCCCGGGTTCTGAAGCTTTCTTT. Encoded protein: CASSFPGGPGSEAFF. The chain employs TRBV5-4 and TRBJ1-1, with 8 bases aligning to TRBD1. With V trimmed by 2 bases and J by 6 bases, 9 bases remained unmatched. Germline assignment: CDR1 SGHNT and CDR2 YYREEE (reference sequence). There are 15 residues in the CDR3.